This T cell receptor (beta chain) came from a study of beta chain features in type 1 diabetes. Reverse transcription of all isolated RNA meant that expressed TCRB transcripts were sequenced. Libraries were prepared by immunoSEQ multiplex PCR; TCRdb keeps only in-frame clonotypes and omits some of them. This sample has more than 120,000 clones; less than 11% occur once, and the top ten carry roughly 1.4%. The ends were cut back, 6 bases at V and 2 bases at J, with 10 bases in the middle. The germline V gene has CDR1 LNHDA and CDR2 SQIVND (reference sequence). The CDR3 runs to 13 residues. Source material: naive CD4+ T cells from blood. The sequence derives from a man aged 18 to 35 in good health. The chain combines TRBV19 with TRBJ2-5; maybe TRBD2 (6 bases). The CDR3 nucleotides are TGTGCCAGTAGGGGGACTGGGCAAGAGACCCAGTACTTC. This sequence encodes CASRGTGQETQYF.